The 30 T cell receptor beta chains below were found in one sample sequenced in a study of T cell responses to AZD1222 COVID-19 vaccine. TCRdb keeps only in-frame clones here, not all; method: immunoSEQ multiplex PCR. The profile shows about 170,000 clones, 80% to 90% of them singletons. The sequencing used peripheral blood, collected on day 0 of AZD1222 vaccination. The receptors derive from an adult in good health.

This CDR3 is CASRRSSGAHTGELFF. In DNA, the CDR3 is TGTGCCAGCAGACGAAGCAGCGGGGCTCACACCGGGGAGCTGTTTTTT. The chain recombines TRBV7-9 with TRBJ2-2; 7 bases align to TRBD2. J was trimmed by 3 bases and V by 6 bases; bases with no gene match: 10. There are 16 residues in the CDR3. Germline CDR1 and CDR2: SEHNR and FQNEAQ (reference sequence).

This chain uses TRBV29-1 with TRBJ2-7, with D possibly called TRBD1 or TRBD2 (5 bases each). CDR1 and CDR2 from the germline V gene are SQVTM and ANQGSEA. CDR3 length equals 15 residues. Trimming took 1 base from V and 4 from J, leaving 17 bases between them. The CDR3: CSVEGGTGRPYEQYF. The DNA for the CDR3 is TGCAGCGTTGAAGGAGGGACGGGGCGTCCGTACGAGCAGTACTTC.

V gene TRBV30 combines with J gene TRBJ1-1; D gene uncertain. Trimming shortened V by 1 base and J by 4 bases, and 7 bases separated the two germline ends. CDR1 and CDR2 (germline): GTSNPN, SVGIG (reference sequence). The CDR3 is made up of 12 amino acids. The CDR3 region is CAWSDSGTEAFF. As DNA, the CDR3 is TGTGCCTGGAGTGACAGTGGCACTGAAGCTTTCTTT.

This clone showed up just a few times. This sequence joins TRBV7-9 and TRBJ2-3; 11 bases fit TRBD2. CDR3 length equals 14 residues. J was trimmed by 6 bases and V by 4 bases; bases with no gene match: 3. Germline V gene lookup returns CDR1 SEHNR and CDR2 FQNEAQ (reference sequence). The CDR3 region has the DNA TGTGCCAGCAGCTCGGGACTAGCGGTTGATACGCAGTATTTT. Protein sequence: CASSSGLAVDTQYF.

This chain links TRBV7-2 with TRBJ2-7, with 10 nucleotides matching TRBD2. Trimming at V came to 2 bases and at J to 2 bases, leaving 9 bases not matched to a gene. Germline lookup yields CDR1 SGHTA and CDR2 FQGNSA. CDR3 length equals 17 residues. In DNA form, the CDR3 reads TGTGCCAGCAGCTTATTCGGGGGGACTAGCGAGACCTACGAGCAGTACTTC. Its translation is CASSLFGGTSETYEQYF. Using reference TRBV7-2 and TRBJ2-7 for the parts outside the CDR3, the full variable domain is GAGVSQSPSNKVTEKGKDVELRCDPISGHTALYWYRQSLGQGLEFLIYFQGNSAPDKSGLPSDRFSAERTGGSVSTLTIQRTQQEDSAVYLCASSLFGGTSETYEQYFGPGTRLTVT.

The chain couples TRBV6-1 to TRBJ2-7; D is possibly TRBD2 (7 bases). V gave up 2 bases and J gave up 2 bases, with 10 bases separating them. Germline lookup yields CDR1 MNHNS and CDR2 SASEGT. CDR3 length: 14 amino acids. CDR3 residues: CASSEIGGPYEQYV. As DNA, the CDR3 is TGTGCCAGCAGTGAAATCGGGGGGCCCTACGAGCAGTACGTC.

The chain has TRBV7-9 and TRBJ2-5; 11 positions match TRBD2. Germline loops: CDR1 SEHNR, CDR2 FQNEAQ (reference sequence). V lost 2 bases and J lost 4; bases outside the gene matches: 9. The CDR3 runs 17 residues. The CDR3 DNA sequence: TGTGCCAGCAGCTTAAGCATAATAGCGGGGGGGCCAGAGACCCAGTACTTC. This sequence encodes CASSLSIIAGGPETQYF.

This clone was counted only a few times. J is TRBJ1-2 and V is TRBV7-9; D is unresolved. This CDR3 region has 13 residues. Trimming stripped 2 bases from V and 2 bases from J, with 6 bases between. In germline, CDR1 is SEHNR, CDR2 FQNEAQ (reference sequence). The CDR3 spells CASSLLVNYGYTF. Written as DNA, the CDR3 is TGTGCCAGCAGCTTATTAGTCAACTATGGCTACACCTTC.

The rearrangement joins TRBV6-5 to TRBJ1-1; tentatively, D is TRBD1 (5 bases). Germline CDR1 reads MNHEY; CDR2 reads SVGAGI. The CDR3 sequence is 16 residues long. Trimming left V 0 bases short and J 8 bases short, with 19 bases between. The CDR3 loop reads CASSYSIHGLRQEAFF. The CDR3 coding sequence is TGTGCCAGCAGTTACTCGATTCATGGTTTAAGACAGGAAGCTTTCTTT.

The rearrangement links TRBV18 to TRBJ2-3; 7 bases align to TRBD2. The CDR3 spans 17 residues. With V trimmed by 1 base and J by 7 bases, 14 bases remained unmatched. Germline lookup yields CDR1 KGHSH and CDR2 LQKENI. In nucleotides, the CDR3 is TGTGCCAGCTCACCACTGGGAGCGGGGAGAGCTGCCAATACGCAGTATTTT. Translated, it gives CASSPLGAGRAANTQYF. Complete variable domain (other parts from reference TRBV18 and TRBJ2-3): NAGVMQNPRHLVRRRGQEARLRCSPMKGHSHVYWYRQLPEEGLKFMVYLQKENIIDESGMPKERFSAEFPKEGPSILRIQQVVRGDSAAYFCASSPLGAGRAANTQYFGPGTRLTVL.

This chain connects TRBV12-3 or TRBV12-4 to TRBJ1-2, with 8 bases that match TRBD1. Trimming at V came to 7 bases and at J to 6 bases, leaving 4 bases not matched to a gene. CDR3 length: 12 residues. The CDR3 nucleotides read TGTGCCAGCACAGGGGGCTACGATGGCTACACCTTC. It encodes CASTGGYDGYTF.

The V and J genes are TRBV7-8 and TRBJ1-1; 7 nucleotides line up with TRBD1. J gave up 0 bases and V 4 bases, and 2 bases lay outside the gene matches. The V gene's germline CDR1 is SGHVS and CDR2 FQNEAQ. This CDR3 comprises 14 residues. The CDR3 region has the DNA TGTGCCAGCAGCTCGGACAGGCTGAACACTGAAGCTTTCTTT. Its protein product is CASSSDRLNTEAFF.

This chain uses TRBV2 with TRBJ2-6; D is unclear. Trimming removed 0 bases from V and 0 bases from J, with 12 bases in between. Germline V CDR1 and CDR2: SNHLY, FYNNEI. CDR3 length equals 18 residues. The CDR3 spells CASSEALLAYSGANVLTF. The CDR3 DNA reads as TGTGCCAGCAGTGAAGCGCTTTTAGCCTACTCTGGGGCCAACGTCCTGACTTTC. Supplemented by reference TRBV2 and TRBJ2-6, the full variable domain reads EPEVTQTPSHQVTQMGQEVILRCVPISNHLYFYWYRQILGQKVEFLVSFYNNEISEKSEIFDDQFSVERPDGSNFTLKIRSTKLEDSAMYFCASSEALLAYSGANVLTFGAGSRLTVL.

The chain has TRBV18 and TRBJ2-1, with TRBD1 matching over 7 bases. J was trimmed by 4 bases and V by 3 bases; bases with no gene match: 3. Germline V gene lookup returns CDR1 KGHSH and CDR2 LQKENI. The CDR3 contains 14 residues. The CDR3 region has the DNA TGTGCCAGCTCACCGGACAGGACATACAATGAGCAGTTCTTC. Translated: CASSPDRTYNEQFF.

The rearrangement joins TRBV6-5 to TRBJ1-2; a possible D gene is TRBD1 (6 bases). V gave up 8 bases and J gave up 8 bases, with 18 bases separating them. The CDR3 has 13 residues. The V gene's germline CDR1 is MNHEY and CDR2 SVGAGI. The CDR3 DNA sequence: TGTGCCAGCTCTAACGGGGGGCTCGGCGGCTACACCTTC. Translation gives CASSNGGLGGYTF.

In this sample, this clone turned up a few times. J is TRBJ2-7 and V is TRBV29-1, with TRBD2 matching over 15 bases. V was pared by 6 bases and J by 5 bases, with 11 bases of the junction left unmatched. This CDR3 is 16 amino acids long. Looked up from germline, CDR1 is SQVTM and CDR2 is ANQGSEA. The CDR3 DNA reads as TGCAGCGTCGGAGGGACTAGCGGGGGGCCTTTGGACGAGCAGTACTTC. Encoded protein: CSVGGTSGGPLDEQYF.

The J gene is TRBJ2-7, the V gene TRBV6-1; D gene ambiguous. Germline V lookup: CDR1 MNHNS, CDR2 SASEGT. With 0 bases removed from V and 8 bases from J, the gap between germline ends came to 11 bases. The CDR3 covers 13 residues. CDR3 protein: CASSEAYAAQQYV. Written as DNA, the CDR3 is TGTGCCAGCAGTGAAGCGTATGCGGCCCAGCAGTACGTC.

The genes are TRBV3-1 (or the pseudogene TRBV3-2) and TRBJ2-2; D is perhaps TRBD2 (5 bases). The CDR3 runs to 14 residues. V was trimmed by 3 bases and J by 4 bases, leaving 9 bases between them. Germline V gives CDR1 LGHDT, CDR2 YNNKEL (reference sequence). Here the CDR3 DNA reads TGTGCCAGCAGCCAGGGTACTAGCACCGGGGAGCTGTTTTTT. Its translation is CASSQGTSTGELFF.

The rearrangement links TRBV7-9 to TRBJ1-4; no firm D call. This CDR3 contains 15 residues. Germline CDR1 SEHNR, CDR2 FQNEAQ (reference sequence). Trimming removed 5 bases at V and 5 bases at J, with 15 bases between. In DNA, the CDR3 is TGTGCCAGCAGCCCCGTTAATAGGGAAAATGAAAAACTGTTTTTT. It codes for CASSPVNRENEKLFF.

This clone has a single count. The V and J genes are TRBV11-2 and TRBJ2-7, with D hard to call. Germline V lookup: CDR1 SGHAT, CDR2 FQNNGV. The CDR3 has 13 amino acids. The germline V and J ends were trimmed by 1 base and 4 bases, with 8 bases remaining between them. CDR3: CASSLVVGYEQYF. CDR3 DNA: TGTGCCAGCAGCTTAGTAGTCGGTTACGAGCAGTACTTC.

The CDR3 loop is CASSLHSLYEQYF. As DNA, the CDR3 is TGTGCCAGCAGCCTCCACTCTCTCTACGAGCAGTACTTC. V and J are TRBV7-8 and TRBJ2-7; no clear D gene. The V and J ends lost 5 bases and 3 bases respectively, with 11 bases between them. The length of the CDR3 is 13 residues. The V gene's germline CDR1 is SGHVS and CDR2 FQNEAQ.

This chain joins TRBV6-2 or TRBV6-3 and TRBJ2-1, with a weak D call TRBD2 (5 bases). V gave up 2 bases and J gave up 8 bases, with 13 bases separating them. CDR1 and CDR2 from the germline V gene are MNHEY and SVGEGT. There are 14 residues in the CDR3. CDR3 amino acids: CASSYDNLAYEQFF. The CDR3 DNA is TGTGCCAGCAGTTACGACAATCTAGCCTATGAGCAGTTCTTC.

The rearrangement uses TRBV4-1 and TRBJ2-7; maybe TRBD2 (6 bases). This CDR3 has 13 amino acids. Germline assignment: CDR1 MGHRA and CDR2 YSYEKL. Trimming cost V 1 base and J 4 bases, with 8 bases left between them. The CDR3 region has the DNA TGCGCCAGCAGCCAAGTGGGGGGATACGAGCAGTACGTC. Protein product: CASSQVGGYEQYV.

In the case of this clone: The DNA is left out, because the CDR3 cannot be placed on it with certainty; the CDR3 is given as TCRdb lists it. The rearrangement uses TRBV21-1 and TRBJ2-7; no DNA check was done on the table's D call, TRBD1. TRBV21-1 constitutes a pseudogene. The CDR3 numbers 15 amino acids, ends counted. The CDR3 here is CASTCWGPGTYEQYV.

The gene calls are TRBV4-1 and TRBJ1-2; TRBD1 aligns across 9 bases. With V trimmed by 5 bases and J by 3 bases, 10 bases remained unmatched. This CDR3 has 16 residues. Germline V gives CDR1 MGHRA, CDR2 YSYEKL. CDR3 bases: TGCGCCAGCAGCTTAGGAGTGACAGGGGGTGACTATGGCTACACCTTC. It yields the protein CASSLGVTGGDYGYTF.

This chain links TRBV6-6 with TRBJ1-2; D not resolved. Germline V gene lookup returns CDR1 MNHNY and CDR2 SVGAGI (reference sequence). This CDR3 is 13 amino acids long. V lost 0 bases, J lost 6 bases, and 8 bases lay in between. The CDR3 sequence: CASSYSLVNGYTF. The CDR3 DNA is TGTGCCAGCAGTTACTCGTTAGTAAATGGCTACACCTTC.

The genes are TRBV28 and TRBJ2-7; TRBD1 matches 7 bases. This CDR3 region has 16 residues. Germline values: CDR1 MDHEN, CDR2 SYDVKM. The V and J ends lost 1 base and 1 base, in that order; junction bases with no gene match: 7. DNA of the CDR3: TGTGCCAGCAGTTTATCTAGGGACAGCCGTTCCTACGAGCAGTACGTC. This encodes CASSLSRDSRSYEQYV.

The rearrangement uses TRBV19 and TRBJ1-5; TRBD1 matches 8 bases. The ends lost 4 bases at V and 3 bases at J; junction bases unmatched: 5. This CDR3 has 15 amino acids. Germline V lookup: CDR1 LNHDA, CDR2 SQIVND (reference sequence). This CDR3 reads CASSKTGVNNQPQHF. The CDR3 DNA reads as TGTGCCAGTAGTAAGACAGGGGTCAACAATCAGCCCCAGCATTTT.

The CDR3 region is CASTAIANSEQYF. The CDR3 nucleotides are TGTGCCAGCACCGCGATAGCCAACTCCGAGCAGTACTTC. V usage is TRBV12-3 or TRBV12-4 and J usage is TRBJ2-7; D remains unclear. The V gene lost 7 bases and the J gene lost 6 bases, with 16 bases spanning the gap. The CDR3 is 13 amino acids.

CDR3 in amino acids: CASSHQGTGNQPQHF. The CDR3 region has the DNA TGTGCCAGCTCCCATCAGGGGACGGGCAATCAGCCCCAGCATTTT. The V gene is TRBV18, the J gene TRBJ1-5; TRBD1 might be the D (6 bases). CDR3 length: 15 amino acids. Trimming left V 6 bases short and J 2 bases short, with 14 bases between. Germline values: CDR1 KGHSH, CDR2 LQKENI.